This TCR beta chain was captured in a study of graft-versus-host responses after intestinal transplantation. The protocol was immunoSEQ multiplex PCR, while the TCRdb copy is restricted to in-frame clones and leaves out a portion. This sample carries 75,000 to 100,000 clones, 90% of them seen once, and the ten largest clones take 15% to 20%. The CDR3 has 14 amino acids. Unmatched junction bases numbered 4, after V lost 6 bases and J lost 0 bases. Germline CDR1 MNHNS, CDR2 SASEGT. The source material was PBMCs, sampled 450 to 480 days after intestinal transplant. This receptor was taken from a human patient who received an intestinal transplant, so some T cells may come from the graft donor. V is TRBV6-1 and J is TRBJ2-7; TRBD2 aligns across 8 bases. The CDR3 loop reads CASRQTSDSYEQYF. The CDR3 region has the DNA TGTGCCAGCAGGCAGACTAGCGACTCCTACGAGCAGTACTTC.